This TCR beta chain is from a study of blood T cell repertoires in COVID-19. Study at large: Sample material is recorded as cDNA or gDNA derived from T cells, B-cell-depleted T cells, or PBMCs.

Original handling: Researchers report that nucleated cell counts were estimated from reference gene primer amplification. This table comes from immunoSEQ multiplex PCR, and its TCRdb copy is limited to in-frame clones, with some not included. V and J calls and clone size are copied from that table; D and trimming were computed from the DNA. The data contain 99,000 or so clones, about 80% of them seen just once; the ten biggest clones take up approximately 3.6%. From germline, CDR1 is SGHTA and CDR2 FQGNSA. The CDR3 is 14 amino acids. Trimming stripped 3 bases from V and 8 bases from J, with 16 bases between.

What was sequenced was peripheral blood. The V call is TRBV7-2, the J call TRBJ1-2; D is perhaps TRBD1 (5 bases). The origin of this receptor is a woman aged 80 or over with active or convalescent COVID-19. The CDR3 spells CASSFQTTERGYTF. CDR3 DNA sequence: TGTGCCAGCAGCTTCCAAACGACAGAACGCGGCTACACCTTC.